Following are 5 T cell receptor beta chains from one sample sequenced in a study of T-cell reconstitution after alpha-beta-depleted transplantation in children. This sample's TCRbeta library carried unique molecular identifier barcodes. TCRdb fed the PCR reads into MiXCR, producing one record per CDR3 protein. Of approximately 200,000 distinct CDR3 sequences listed, more than 12% are singletons. The starting material was PBMCs from the stem cell graft donor, obtained from the stem cell graft. The receptors stem from a human donor who donated a stem cell graft to a child with acute lymphoblastic leukemia.

This clonotype has only a few counts. The V call is TRBV18, the J call TRBJ2-2, with D hard to call. V gave up 5 bases and J gave up 9 bases, with 10 bases separating them. Germline V lookup: CDR1 KGHSH, CDR2 LQKENI. The CDR3 runs to 12 residues. The CDR3 loop is CASSTLAWELFF. The CDR3, as DNA: TGTGCCAGCTCAACCCTCGCTTGGGAGCTGTTTTTT.

This clonotype was seen many times. The genes are TRBV3-1 and TRBJ1-1; 7 positions match TRBD1. J lost 5 bases, V lost 4 bases, and 4 bases had no gene match. Germline CDR1 and CDR2: LGHDT and YNNKEL (reference sequence). CDR3 length: 13 amino acids. CDR3 residues: CASSRDRVTEAFF. For the CDR3, the DNA is TGTGCCAGCAGCCGCGACAGGGTGACTGAAGCTTTCTTT.

This clonotype has ten or more counts. The rearrangement uses TRBV29-1 and TRBJ2-6, with D unclear. The germline gives CDR1 SQVTM, CDR2 ANQGSEA. The V and J ends lost 7 bases and 0 bases respectively, with 7 bases between them. This CDR3 contains 13 residues. The CDR3 reads CSDPYSGANVLTF. CDR3 in DNA: TGCAGCGATCCATACTCTGGGGCCAACGTCCTGACTTTC.

The genes are TRBV19 and TRBJ2-2; D ambiguous. Trimming took off 3 bases at V and 4 bases at J, with 15 bases between the two ends. Germline V gene data show CDR1 as LNHDA and CDR2 as SQIVND (reference sequence). CDR3 size: 16 residues. The CDR3 region has the DNA TGTGCCAGTAGTATCCCTCCTCAGGAGCCCACCGGGGAGCTGTTTTTT. It codes for CASSIPPQEPTGELFF.

The gene calls are TRBV2 and TRBJ2-5; the D gene is possibly TRBD1 (6 bases). In germline, CDR1 is SNHLY, CDR2 FYNNEI. The CDR3 spans 13 residues. V was clipped by 7 bases and J by 3 bases, with 12 bases between them. The CDR3, as DNA: TGTGCCAGCAAGTGGACAGAGGAAGAGACCCAGTACTTC. This gives the protein CASKWTEEETQYF.